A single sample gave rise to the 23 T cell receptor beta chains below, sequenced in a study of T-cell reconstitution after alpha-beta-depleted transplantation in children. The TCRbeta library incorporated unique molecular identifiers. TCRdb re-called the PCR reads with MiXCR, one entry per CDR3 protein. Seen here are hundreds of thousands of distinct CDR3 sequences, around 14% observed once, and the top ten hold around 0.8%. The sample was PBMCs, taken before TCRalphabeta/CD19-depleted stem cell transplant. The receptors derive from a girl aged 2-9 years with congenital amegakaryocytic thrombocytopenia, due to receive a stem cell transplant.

CDR3 sequence reads: CASSPGIEQFF. For the CDR3, the DNA is TGTGCCAGCAGCCCCGGTATTGAGCAGTTCTTC. The chain carries TRBV12-3 or TRBV12-4 and TRBJ2-1, with D unresolved. The V gene lost 6 bases and the J gene lost 9 bases, with 9 bases spanning the gap. This CDR3 has 11 amino acids.

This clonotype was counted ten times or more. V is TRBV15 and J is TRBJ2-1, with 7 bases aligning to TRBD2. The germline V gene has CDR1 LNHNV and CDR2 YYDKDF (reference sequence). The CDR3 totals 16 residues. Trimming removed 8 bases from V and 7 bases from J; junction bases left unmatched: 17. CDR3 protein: CATHRPTSARRNEQFF. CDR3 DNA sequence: TGTGCCACCCACCGACCCACTAGCGCCAGGCGTAATGAGCAGTTCTTC.

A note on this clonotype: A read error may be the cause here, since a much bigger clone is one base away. CDR3: CSVTGTGSEASF. In nucleotides, the CDR3 is TGCAGCGTAACCGGGACCGGGTCTGAAGCTTCCTTT. The V and J genes are TRBV29-1 and TRBJ1-1, with D maybe TRBD1 (5 bases). Germline CDR1 and CDR2: SQVTM and ANQGSEA. This CDR3 region has 12 residues.

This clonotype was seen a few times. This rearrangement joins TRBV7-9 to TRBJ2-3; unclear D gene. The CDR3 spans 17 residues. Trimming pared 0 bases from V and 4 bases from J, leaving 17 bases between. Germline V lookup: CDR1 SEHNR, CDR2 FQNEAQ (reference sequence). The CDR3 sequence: CASSLALWTTVPDTQYF. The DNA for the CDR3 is TGTGCCAGCAGCTTAGCGCTTTGGACCACGGTTCCAGATACGCAGTATTTT.

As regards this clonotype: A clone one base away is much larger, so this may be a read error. The CDR3 DNA is TGCAGTGCTAGAGGCGGCGGACTAGTGGGATTCAATGAGCAGTTCTTC. As protein: CSARGGGLVGFNEQFF. The chain links TRBV20-1 to TRBJ2-1, with 7 bases matching TRBD2. CDR1 is DFQATT and CDR2 is SNEGSKA in the germline V gene (reference sequence). This CDR3 region has 16 residues. Trimming cost V 1 base and J 6 bases; bases outside gene matches: 12.

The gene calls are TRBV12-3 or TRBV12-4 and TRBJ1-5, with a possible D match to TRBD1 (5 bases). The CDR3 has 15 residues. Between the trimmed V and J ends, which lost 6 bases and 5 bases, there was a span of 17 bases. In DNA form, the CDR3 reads TGTGCCAGCAGCCTTACTCCTGGGGGGGATCAGCCCCAGCATTTT. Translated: CASSLTPGGDQPQHF.

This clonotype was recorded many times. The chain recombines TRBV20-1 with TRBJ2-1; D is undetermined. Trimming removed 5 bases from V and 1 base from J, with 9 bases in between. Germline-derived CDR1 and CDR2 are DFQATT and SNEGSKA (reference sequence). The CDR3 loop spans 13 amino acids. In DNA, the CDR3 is TGCAGTGCTCGGTCCGTGTCCTACAATGAGCAGTTCTTC. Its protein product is CSARSVSYNEQFF.

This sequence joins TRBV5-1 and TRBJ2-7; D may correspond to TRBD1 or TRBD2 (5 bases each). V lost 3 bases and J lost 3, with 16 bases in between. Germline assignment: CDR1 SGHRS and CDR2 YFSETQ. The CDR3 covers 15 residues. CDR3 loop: CASSSSRGSRYEQYF. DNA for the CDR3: TGCGCCAGCAGCTCATCGAGGGGATCACGCTACGAGCAGTACTTC.

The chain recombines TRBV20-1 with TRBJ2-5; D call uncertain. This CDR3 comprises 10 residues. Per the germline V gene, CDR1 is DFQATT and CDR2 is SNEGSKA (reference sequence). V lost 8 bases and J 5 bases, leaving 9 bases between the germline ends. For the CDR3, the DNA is TGCAGTACTGGCCATGAGACCCAGTACTTC. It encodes CSTGHETQYF.

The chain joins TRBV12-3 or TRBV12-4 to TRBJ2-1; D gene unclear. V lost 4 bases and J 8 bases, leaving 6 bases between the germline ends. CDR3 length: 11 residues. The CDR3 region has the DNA TGTGCCAGCAGTTATAGCCATGAGCAGTTCTTC. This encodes CASSYSHEQFF.

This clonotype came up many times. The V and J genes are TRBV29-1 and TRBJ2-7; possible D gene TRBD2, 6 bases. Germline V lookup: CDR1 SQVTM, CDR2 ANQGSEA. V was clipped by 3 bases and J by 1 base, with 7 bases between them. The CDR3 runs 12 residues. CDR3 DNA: TGCAGCGTTGACGGGGGATCCTACGAGCAGTACTTC. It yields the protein CSVDGGSYEQYF.

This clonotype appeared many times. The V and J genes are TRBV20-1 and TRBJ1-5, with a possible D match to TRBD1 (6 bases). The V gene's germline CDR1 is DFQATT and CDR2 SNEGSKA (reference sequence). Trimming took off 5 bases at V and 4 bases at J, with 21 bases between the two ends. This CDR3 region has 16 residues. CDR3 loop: CSASRTGRIGNQPQHF. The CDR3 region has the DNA TGCAGTGCTTCACGAACAGGGAGGATAGGGAATCAGCCCCAGCATTTT.

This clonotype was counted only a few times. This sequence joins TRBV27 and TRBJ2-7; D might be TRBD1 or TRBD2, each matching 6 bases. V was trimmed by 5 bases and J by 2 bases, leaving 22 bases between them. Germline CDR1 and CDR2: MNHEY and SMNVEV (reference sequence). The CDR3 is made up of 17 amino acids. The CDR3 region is CASSPPRVWRGTYEQYF. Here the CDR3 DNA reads TGTGCCAGCAGTCCCCCACGTGTTTGGAGGGGGACCTACGAGCAGTACTTC.

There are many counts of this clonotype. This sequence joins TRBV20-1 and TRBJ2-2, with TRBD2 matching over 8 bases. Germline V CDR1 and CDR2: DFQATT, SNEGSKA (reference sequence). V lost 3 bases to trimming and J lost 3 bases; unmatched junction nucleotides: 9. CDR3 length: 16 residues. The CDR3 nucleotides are TGCAGTGCTAGCAAACCGGGACTAGGACACACCGGGGAGCTGTTTTTT. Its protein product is CSASKPGLGHTGELFF.

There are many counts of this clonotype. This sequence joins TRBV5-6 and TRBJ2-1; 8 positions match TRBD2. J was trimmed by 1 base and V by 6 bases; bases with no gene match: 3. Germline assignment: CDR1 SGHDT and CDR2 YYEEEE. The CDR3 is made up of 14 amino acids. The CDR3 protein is CASTSGGSYNEQFF. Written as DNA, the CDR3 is TGTGCCAGCACCTCGGGGGGGTCCTACAATGAGCAGTTCTTC.

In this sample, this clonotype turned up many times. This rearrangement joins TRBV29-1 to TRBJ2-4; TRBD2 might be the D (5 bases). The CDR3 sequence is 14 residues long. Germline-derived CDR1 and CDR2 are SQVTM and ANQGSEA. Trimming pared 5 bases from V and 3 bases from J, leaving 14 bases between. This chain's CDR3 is CSVPSRVGKNIQYF. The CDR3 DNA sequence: TGCAGCGTTCCTTCGCGGGTGGGCAAAAACATTCAGTACTTC.

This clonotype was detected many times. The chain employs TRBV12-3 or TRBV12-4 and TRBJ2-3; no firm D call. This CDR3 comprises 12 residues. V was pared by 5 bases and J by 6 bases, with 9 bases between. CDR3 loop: CASSTTRDTQYF. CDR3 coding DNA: TGTGCCAGCAGTACAACACGGGATACGCAGTATTTT.

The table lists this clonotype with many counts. DNA of the CDR3: TGTGCCAGCAAATCCCGGGACAGGTGGACCCAGTTCTTC. This gives the protein CASKSRDRWTQFF. The chain links TRBV2 to TRBJ2-1, with 8 bases matching TRBD1. V gave up 7 bases and J gave up 13 bases; unmatched junction bases: 12. Germline V gene sequence: CDR1 SNHLY, CDR2 FYNNEI. This CDR3 is built from 13 residues.

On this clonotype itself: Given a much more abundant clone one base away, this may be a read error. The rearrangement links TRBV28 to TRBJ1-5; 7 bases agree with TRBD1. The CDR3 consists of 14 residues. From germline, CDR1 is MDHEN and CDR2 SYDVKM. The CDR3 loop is CASAEGQTYQPQRF. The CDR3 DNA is TGTGCCAGCGCCGAGGGACAGACTTATCAGCCCCAGCGTTTT.

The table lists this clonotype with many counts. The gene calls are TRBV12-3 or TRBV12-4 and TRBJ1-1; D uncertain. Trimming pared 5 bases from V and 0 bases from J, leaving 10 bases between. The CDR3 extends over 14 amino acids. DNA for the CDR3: TGTGCCAGCAGTCACGACCCCATGAACACTGAAGCTTTCTTT. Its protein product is CASSHDPMNTEAFF.

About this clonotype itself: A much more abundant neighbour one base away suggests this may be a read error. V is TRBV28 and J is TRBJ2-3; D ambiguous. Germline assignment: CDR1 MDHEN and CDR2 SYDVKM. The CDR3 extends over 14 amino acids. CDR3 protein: CANSSPRTTDTQYF. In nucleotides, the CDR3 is TGTGCCAACAGTTCCCCGCGAACTACAGATACGCAGTATTTT.

CDR3 DNA: TGCGCCAGCAGCCCCCTTAGGGGAAACACCGGGGAGCTGTTTTTT. Protein product: CASSPLRGNTGELFF. V gene TRBV4-1 combines with J gene TRBJ2-2; weak D call: TRBD1 (5 bases). Trimming cost V 4 bases and J 2 bases, with 11 bases left between them. There are 15 residues in the CDR3. Germline V lookup: CDR1 MGHRA, CDR2 YSYEKL.

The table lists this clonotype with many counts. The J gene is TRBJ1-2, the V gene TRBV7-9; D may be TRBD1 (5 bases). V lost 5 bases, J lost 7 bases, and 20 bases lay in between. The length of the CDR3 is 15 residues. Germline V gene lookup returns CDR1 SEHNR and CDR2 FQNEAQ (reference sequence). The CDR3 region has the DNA TGTGCCAGCAGCGCCACAACCAGGGACCAAAGTGGCTACACCTTC. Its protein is CASSATTRDQSGYTF.